The 10 T cell receptor beta chains listed next were all sequenced from one sample in a study of Graves' ophthalmopathy and Graves' hyperthyroidism. TCR beta CDR3 amplification used RNA transcripts. HTBI primers were employed in first-round RT-PCR, then a second-round multiplex PCR followed. Each CDR3 protein gets one entry after TCRdb re-called the multiplex PCR reads with MiXCR. Here the sample spans 500,000 to 700,000 distinct CDR3 sequences, over 20% being singletons. Input material: peripheral blood. The receptors here all came from a woman under 30 with stable Graves' hyperthyroidism. Some clones in this sample may be carry-over from other donors' samples.

V gene TRBV11-1 combines with J gene TRBJ2-5; 12 bases align to TRBD2. The CDR3 is 17 residues long. V lost 3 bases to trimming and J lost 7 bases; unmatched junction nucleotides: 12. Germline CDR1 and CDR2: SGHAT and FQDESV (reference sequence). The CDR3 spells CASSFPGLAGLEGTQYF. The CDR3 bases are TGTGCCAGCAGCTTCCCAGGACTAGCGGGACTAGAAGGGACCCAGTACTTC.

This clonotype was detected ten times or more. The chain couples TRBV5-1 to TRBJ2-4; a possible D gene is TRBD1 (5 bases). CDR1 is SGHRS and CDR2 is YFSETQ in the germline V gene. CDR3 length equals 16 residues. V gave up 5 bases and J gave up 0 bases, with 15 bases separating them. The chain's CDR3 is CASRSGQGLAKNIQYF. CDR3 nucleotides: TGCGCCAGCAGGTCGGGTCAGGGCCTAGCCAAAAACATTCAGTACTTC.

This clonotype was counted only a few times. This sequence joins TRBV11-2 and TRBJ2-7; D assignment may be TRBD1 or TRBD2 (5 bases each). Germline V gives CDR1 SGHAT, CDR2 FQNNGV. The CDR3 has 13 residues. V lost 6 bases, J lost 0 bases, and 9 bases lay in between. The CDR3 here is CASRAGSSYEQYF. The CDR3 DNA reads TGTGCCAGCAGGGCAGGGAGCTCCTACGAGCAGTACTTC. Combining the CDR3 with reference TRBV11-2 and TRBJ2-7 gives the whole variable domain EAGVAQSPRYKIIEKRQSVAFWCNPISGHATLYWYQQILGQGPKLLIQFQNNGVVDDSQLPKDRFSAERLKGVDSTLKIQPAKLEDSAVYLCASRAGSSYEQYFGPGTRLTVT.

This clonotype was found a few times. This chain uses TRBV6-1 with TRBJ1-1; D gene ambiguous. Germline V gives CDR1 MNHNS, CDR2 SASEGT. Deletions cut 5 bases from V and 0 bases from J, with 7 bases between. This CDR3 is built from 13 residues. Written as DNA, the CDR3 is TGTGCCAGCAGTAGACCGCTGAACACTGAAGCTTTCTTT. Translated, it gives CASSRPLNTEAFF.

This clonotype has at least ten counts. This chain uses TRBV19 with TRBJ2-5, with 8 bases that match TRBD1. The trim removed 2 bases at V and 1 base at J, leaving 3 bases unmatched. The CDR3 runs 15 residues. Per germline, CDR1 LNHDA and CDR2 SQIVND (reference sequence). This CDR3 reads CASSIQGALQETQYF. The DNA for the CDR3 is TGTGCCAGTAGTATACAGGGGGCCCTCCAAGAGACCCAGTACTTC.

This chain uses TRBV20-1 with TRBJ2-7; D is undetermined. This CDR3 contains 14 residues. The V end lost 0 bases, the J end lost 2 bases, and 11 bases lay between the germline ends. CDR1 DFQATT and CDR2 SNEGSKA come from the germline V gene (reference sequence). The CDR3 loop reads CSARERPQAYEQYF. In nucleotides, the CDR3 is TGCAGTGCTAGAGAGAGGCCTCAAGCCTACGAGCAGTACTTC.

This clonotype was seen ten or more times. The J gene is TRBJ1-1, the V gene TRBV12-3 or TRBV12-4; D is possibly TRBD1 (5 bases). V was shortened by 3 bases and J by 0 bases, with 11 bases between the two germline ends. The CDR3 runs 15 residues. CDR3 nucleotide sequence: TGTGCCAGCAGTTTTATCGGGGCAGTGAACACTGAAGCTTTCTTT. It is translated as CASSFIGAVNTEAFF.

This clonotype was seen at least ten times. The chain recombines TRBV28 with TRBJ1-5; D not resolved. Germline CDR1 and CDR2: MDHEN and SYDVKM. Trimming left V 7 bases short and J 6 bases short, with 13 bases between. The CDR3 has 13 residues. The CDR3 DNA is TGTGCCAGCACCAGGTTGGTGCTTCAGCCCCAGCATTTT. Residues: CASTRLVLQPQHF.

J is TRBJ1-2 and V is TRBV11-3; the match to TRBD1 covers 11 bases. Trimming cost V 4 bases and J 6 bases; bases outside gene matches: 4. Germline CDR1 is SGHNT and CDR2 is YENEEA. This CDR3 has 14 residues. CDR3 in DNA: TGTGCCAGCAGCTCAGGACAGGGGGCGCATGGCTACACCTTC. It is translated as CASSSGQGAHGYTF.

This clonotype appeared many times. This chain connects TRBV30 to TRBJ1-2; D remains ambiguous. The CDR3 loop spans 14 amino acids. V dropped 6 bases and J dropped 4 bases, with 18 bases sitting between them. The germline gives CDR1 GTSNPN, CDR2 SVGIG (reference sequence). The CDR3: CACPWERRGYGYTF. CDR3 nucleotide sequence: TGTGCCTGCCCCTGGGAACGTCGGGGCTATGGCTACACCTTC. The full variable domain, in which reference TRBV30 and TRBJ1-2 provide the parts outside the CDR3, is SQTIHQWPATLVQPVGSPLSLECTVEGTSNPNLYWYRQAAGRGLQLLFYSVGIGQISSEVPQNLSASRPQDRQFILSSKKLLLSDSGFYLCACPWERRGYGYTFGSGTRLTVV.